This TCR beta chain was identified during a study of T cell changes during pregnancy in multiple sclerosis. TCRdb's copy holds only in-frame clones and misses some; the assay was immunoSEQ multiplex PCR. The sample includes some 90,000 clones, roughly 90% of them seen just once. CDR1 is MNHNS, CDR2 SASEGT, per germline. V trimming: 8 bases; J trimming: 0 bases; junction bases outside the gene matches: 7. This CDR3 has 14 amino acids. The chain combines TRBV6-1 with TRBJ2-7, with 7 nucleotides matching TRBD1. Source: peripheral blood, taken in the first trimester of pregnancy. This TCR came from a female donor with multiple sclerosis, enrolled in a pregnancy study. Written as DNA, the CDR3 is TGTGCCAGCCTTGGGACAGCAAGCTCCTACGAGCAGTACTTC. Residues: CASLGTASSYEQYF.